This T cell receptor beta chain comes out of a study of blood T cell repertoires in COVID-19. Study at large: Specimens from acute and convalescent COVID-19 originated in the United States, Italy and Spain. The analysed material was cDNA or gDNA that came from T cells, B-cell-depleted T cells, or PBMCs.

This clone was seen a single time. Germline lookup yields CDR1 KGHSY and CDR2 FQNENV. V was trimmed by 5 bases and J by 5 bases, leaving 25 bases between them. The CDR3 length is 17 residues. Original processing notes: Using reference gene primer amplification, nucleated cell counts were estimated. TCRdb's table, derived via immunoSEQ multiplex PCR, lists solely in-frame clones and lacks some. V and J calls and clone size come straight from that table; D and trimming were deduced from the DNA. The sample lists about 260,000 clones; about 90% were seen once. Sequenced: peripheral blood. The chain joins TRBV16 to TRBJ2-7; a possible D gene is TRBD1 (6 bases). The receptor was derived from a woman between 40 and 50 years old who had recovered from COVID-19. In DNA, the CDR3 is TGTGCCAGCAGCTCCAACAGGGAACCCAGCGCAAGCCACGAGCAGTACTTC. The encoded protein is CASSSNREPSASHEQYF.